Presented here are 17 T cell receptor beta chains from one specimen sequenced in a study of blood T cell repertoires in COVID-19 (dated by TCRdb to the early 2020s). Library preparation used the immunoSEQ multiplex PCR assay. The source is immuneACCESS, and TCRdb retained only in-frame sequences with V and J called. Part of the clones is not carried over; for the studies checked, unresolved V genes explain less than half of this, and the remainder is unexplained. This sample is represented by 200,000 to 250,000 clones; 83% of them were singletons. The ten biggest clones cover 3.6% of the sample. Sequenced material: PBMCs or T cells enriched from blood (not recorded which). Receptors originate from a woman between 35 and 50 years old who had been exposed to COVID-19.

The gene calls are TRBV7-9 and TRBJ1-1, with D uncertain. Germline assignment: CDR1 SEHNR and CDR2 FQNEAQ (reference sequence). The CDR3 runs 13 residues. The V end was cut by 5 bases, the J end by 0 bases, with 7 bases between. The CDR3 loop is CASSVTVNTEAFF. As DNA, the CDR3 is TGTGCCAGCAGCGTTACAGTGAACACTGAAGCTTTCTTT.

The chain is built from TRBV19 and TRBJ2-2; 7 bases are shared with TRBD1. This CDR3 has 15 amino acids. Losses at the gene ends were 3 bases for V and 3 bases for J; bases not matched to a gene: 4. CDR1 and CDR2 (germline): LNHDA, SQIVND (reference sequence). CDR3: CASSMGTADTGELFF. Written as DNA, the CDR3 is TGTGCCAGTAGTATGGGGACAGCTGACACCGGGGAGCTGTTTTTT.

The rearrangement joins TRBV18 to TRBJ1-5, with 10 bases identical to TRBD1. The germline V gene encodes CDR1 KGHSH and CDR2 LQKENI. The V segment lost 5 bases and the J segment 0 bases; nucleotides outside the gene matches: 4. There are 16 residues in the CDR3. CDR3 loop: CASSSGTGDSNQPQHF. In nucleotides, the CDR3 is TGTGCCAGCTCATCCGGGACAGGGGATAGCAATCAGCCCCAGCATTTT.

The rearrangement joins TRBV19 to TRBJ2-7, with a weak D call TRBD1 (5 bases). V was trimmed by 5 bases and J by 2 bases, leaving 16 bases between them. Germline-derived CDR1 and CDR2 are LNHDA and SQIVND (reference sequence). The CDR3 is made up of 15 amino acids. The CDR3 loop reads CASSSPQEGAYEQYF. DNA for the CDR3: TGTGCCAGTAGTTCCCCCCAGGAAGGGGCCTACGAGCAGTACTTC.

As DNA, the CDR3 is TGTGCCAGCAGTAAGGACAGGGATGGCTACACCTTC. This codes for CASSKDRDGYTF. This chain uses TRBV25-1 with TRBJ1-2; 8 nucleotides match TRBD1. Losses at the gene ends were 5 bases for V and 6 bases for J; bases not matched to a gene: 2. The CDR3 extends over 12 amino acids. The germline V gene has CDR1 MGHDK and CDR2 SYGVNS.

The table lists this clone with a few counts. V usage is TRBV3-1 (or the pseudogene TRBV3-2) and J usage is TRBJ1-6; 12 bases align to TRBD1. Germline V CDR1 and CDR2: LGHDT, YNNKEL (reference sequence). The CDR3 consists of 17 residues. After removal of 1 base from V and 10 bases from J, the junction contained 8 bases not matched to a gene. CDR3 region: CASSQAGTGGRRSPLHF. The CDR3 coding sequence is TGTGCCAGCAGCCAAGCCGGGACAGGGGGCAGACGCTCACCCCTCCACTTT.

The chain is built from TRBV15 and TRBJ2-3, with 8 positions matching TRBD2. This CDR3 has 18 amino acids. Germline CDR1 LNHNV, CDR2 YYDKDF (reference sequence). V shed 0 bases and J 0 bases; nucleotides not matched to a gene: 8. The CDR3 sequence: CATSRDETAGVSTDTQYF. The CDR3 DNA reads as TGTGCCACCAGCAGAGATGAGACAGCGGGGGTGAGCACAGATACGCAGTATTTT.

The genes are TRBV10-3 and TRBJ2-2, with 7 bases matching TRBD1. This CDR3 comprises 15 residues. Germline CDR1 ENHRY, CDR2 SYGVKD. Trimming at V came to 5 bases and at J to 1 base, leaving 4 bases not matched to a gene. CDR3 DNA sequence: TGTGCCATCAGTAGACAGGGCAAGAACACCGGGGAGCTGTTTTTT. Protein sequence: CAISRQGKNTGELFF.

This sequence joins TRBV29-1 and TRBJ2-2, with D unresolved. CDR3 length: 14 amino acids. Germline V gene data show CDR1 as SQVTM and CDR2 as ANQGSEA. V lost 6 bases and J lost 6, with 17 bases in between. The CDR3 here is CSVAGTRSSGELFF. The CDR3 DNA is TGCAGCGTCGCCGGAACTCGGAGTTCCGGGGAGCTGTTTTTT.

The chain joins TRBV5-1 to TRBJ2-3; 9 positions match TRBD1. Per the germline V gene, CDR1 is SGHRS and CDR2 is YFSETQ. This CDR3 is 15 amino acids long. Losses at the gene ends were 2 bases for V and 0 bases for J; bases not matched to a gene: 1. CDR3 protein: CASSLQGASTDTQYF. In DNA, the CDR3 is TGCGCCAGCAGCTTACAGGGGGCGAGCACAGATACGCAGTATTTT.

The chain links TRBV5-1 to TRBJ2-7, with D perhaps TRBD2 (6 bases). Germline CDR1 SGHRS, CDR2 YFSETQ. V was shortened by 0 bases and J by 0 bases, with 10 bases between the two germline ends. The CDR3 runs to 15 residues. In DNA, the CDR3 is TGCGCCAGCAGCTTGGAAGGCGGGGACTCCTACGAGCAGTACTTC. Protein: CASSLEGGDSYEQYF.

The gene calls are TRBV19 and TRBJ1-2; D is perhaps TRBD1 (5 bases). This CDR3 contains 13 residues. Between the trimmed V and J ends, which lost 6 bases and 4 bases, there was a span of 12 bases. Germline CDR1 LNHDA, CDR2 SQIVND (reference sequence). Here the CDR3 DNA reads TGTGCCAGTAGAAAGAGTGGGGCCTATGGCTACACCTTC. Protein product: CASRKSGAYGYTF.

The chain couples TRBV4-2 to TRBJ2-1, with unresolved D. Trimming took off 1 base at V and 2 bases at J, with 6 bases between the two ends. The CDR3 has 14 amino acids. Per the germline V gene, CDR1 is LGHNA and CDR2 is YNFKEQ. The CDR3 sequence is CASSQAAPYNEQFF. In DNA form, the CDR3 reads TGTGCCAGCAGCCAAGCAGCGCCCTACAATGAGCAGTTCTTC.

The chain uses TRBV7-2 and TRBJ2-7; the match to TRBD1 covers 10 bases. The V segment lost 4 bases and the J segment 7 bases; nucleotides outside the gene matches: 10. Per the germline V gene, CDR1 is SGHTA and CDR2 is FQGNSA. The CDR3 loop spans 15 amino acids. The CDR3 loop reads CASSSQGQGIYEQYF. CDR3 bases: TGTGCCAGCAGCTCACAGGGACAGGGGATTTATGAGCAGTACTTC.

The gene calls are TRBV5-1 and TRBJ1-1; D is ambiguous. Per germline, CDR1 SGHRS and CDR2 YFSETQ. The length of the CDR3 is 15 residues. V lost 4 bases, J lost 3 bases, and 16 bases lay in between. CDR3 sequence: CASSHLQTTDTEAFF. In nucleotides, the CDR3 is TGCGCCAGCAGCCACTTACAGACGACGGACACTGAAGCTTTCTTT.

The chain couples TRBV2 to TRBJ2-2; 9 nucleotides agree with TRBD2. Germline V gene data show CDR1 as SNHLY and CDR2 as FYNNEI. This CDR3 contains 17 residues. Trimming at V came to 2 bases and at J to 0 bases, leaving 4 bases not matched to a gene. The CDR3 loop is CASSEPGLATNTGELFF. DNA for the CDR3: TGTGCCAGCAGTGAACCGGGACTAGCAACGAACACCGGGGAGCTGTTTTTT. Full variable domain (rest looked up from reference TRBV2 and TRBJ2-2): EPEVTQTPSHQVTQMGQEVILRCVPISNHLYFYWYRQILGQKVEFLVSFYNNEISEKSEIFDDQFSVERPDGSNFTLKIRSTKLEDSAMYFCASSEPGLATNTGELFFGEGSRLTVL.

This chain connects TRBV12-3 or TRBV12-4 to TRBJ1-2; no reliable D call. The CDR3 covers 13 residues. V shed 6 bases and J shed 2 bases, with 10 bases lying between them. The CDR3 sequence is CASRTEKNYGYTF. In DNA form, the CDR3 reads TGTGCCAGCAGGACGGAGAAAAACTATGGCTACACCTTC.